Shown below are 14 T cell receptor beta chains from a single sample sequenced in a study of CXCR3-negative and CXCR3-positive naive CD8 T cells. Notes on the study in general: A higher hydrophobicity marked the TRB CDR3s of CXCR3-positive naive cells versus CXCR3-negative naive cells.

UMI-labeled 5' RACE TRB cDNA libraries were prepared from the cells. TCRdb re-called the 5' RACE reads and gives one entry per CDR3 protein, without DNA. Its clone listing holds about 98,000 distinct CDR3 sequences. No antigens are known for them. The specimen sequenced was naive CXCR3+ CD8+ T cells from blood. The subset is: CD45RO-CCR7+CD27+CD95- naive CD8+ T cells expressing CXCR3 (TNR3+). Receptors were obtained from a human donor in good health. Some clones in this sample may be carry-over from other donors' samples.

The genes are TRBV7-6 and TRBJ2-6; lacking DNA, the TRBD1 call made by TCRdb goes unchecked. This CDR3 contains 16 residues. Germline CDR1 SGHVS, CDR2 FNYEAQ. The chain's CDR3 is CASSPRQSFGANVLTF.

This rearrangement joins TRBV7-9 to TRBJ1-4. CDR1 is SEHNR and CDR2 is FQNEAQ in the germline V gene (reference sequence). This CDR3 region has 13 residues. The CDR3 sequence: CASAGGFGEKLFF. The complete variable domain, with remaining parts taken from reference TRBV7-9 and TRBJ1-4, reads DTGVSQNPRHKITKRGQNVTFRCDPISEHNRLYWYRQTLGQGPEFLTYFQNEAQLEKSRLLSDRFSAERPKGSFSTLEIQRTEQGDSAMYLCASAGGFGEKLFFGSGTQLSVL.

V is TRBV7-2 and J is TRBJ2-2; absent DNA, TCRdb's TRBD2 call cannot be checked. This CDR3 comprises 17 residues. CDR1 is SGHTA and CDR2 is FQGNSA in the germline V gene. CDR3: CASSLFHSGGSTGELFF.

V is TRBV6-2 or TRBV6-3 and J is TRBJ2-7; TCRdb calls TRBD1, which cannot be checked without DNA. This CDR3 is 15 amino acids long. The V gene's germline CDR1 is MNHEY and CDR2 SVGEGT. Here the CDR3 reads CASRYSMTWETGPNF.

The CDR3 sequence is CASSLEAAGYTF. The J gene is TRBJ1-2, the V gene TRBV7-9. The CDR3 spans 12 residues. Germline CDR1 is SEHNR and CDR2 is FQNEAQ (reference sequence).

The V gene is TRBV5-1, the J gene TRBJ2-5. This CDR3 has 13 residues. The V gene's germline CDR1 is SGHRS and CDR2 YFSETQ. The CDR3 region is CASSLDTEETQYF.

The chain's CDR3 is CSASSGTGGPYSSYEQYF. The chain carries TRBV20-1 and TRBJ2-7; TCRdb indicates TRBD1, and absent DNA this call remains unverified. Looked up from germline, CDR1 is DFQATT and CDR2 is SNEGSKA (reference sequence). This CDR3 comprises 18 residues.

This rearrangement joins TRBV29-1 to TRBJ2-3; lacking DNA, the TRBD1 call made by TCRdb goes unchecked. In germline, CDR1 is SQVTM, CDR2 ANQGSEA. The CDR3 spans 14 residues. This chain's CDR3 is CSVEAGATRDTQYF.

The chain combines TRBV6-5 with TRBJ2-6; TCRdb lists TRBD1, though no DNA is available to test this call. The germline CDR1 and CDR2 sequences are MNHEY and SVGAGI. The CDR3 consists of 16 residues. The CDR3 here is CASSSTGVSGANVLTF.

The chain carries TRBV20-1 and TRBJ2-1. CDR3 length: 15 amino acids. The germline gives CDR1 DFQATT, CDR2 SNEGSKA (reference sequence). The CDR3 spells CSAHKQVLSYNEQFF.

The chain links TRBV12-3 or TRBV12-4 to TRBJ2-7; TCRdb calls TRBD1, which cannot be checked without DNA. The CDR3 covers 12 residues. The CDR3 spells CASSTPGGEQYF.

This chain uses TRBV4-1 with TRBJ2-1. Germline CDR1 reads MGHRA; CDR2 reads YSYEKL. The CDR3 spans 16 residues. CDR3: CASSQLAGGSYNEQFF.

The CDR3 region is CASSLIVRPTSTYNEQFF. V usage is TRBV5-1 and J usage is TRBJ2-1. The CDR3 runs to 18 residues. The germline V gene has CDR1 SGHRS and CDR2 YFSETQ.

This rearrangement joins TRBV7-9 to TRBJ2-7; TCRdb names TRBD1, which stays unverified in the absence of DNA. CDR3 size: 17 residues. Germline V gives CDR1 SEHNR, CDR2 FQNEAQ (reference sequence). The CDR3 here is CASSYVGGSDTVYEQYF.